The TCR beta chain under discussion was sequenced for a study of blood T cell repertoires in COVID-19. In the study overall: Samples came from the United States, Italy and Spain, spanning acute and convalescent COVID-19. The analysed material was cDNA or gDNA that came from T cells, B-cell-depleted T cells, or PBMCs.

Trimming cost V 1 base and J 6 bases, with 14 bases left between them. This CDR3 spans 15 amino acids. CDR1 and CDR2 (germline): SGHAT, FQNNGV. Original processing notes: It was from reference gene primer amplification that nucleated cell counts were estimated. The protocol was immunoSEQ multiplex PCR, while the TCRdb copy is restricted to in-frame clones and leaves out a portion. Clone size and V and J calls were adopted from that table, with D and trimming inferred from the DNA. This sample has around 380,000 clones, with more than 65% found just once. The table lists this clone with a count of one.

Sequencing was carried out using peripheral blood. The sequence was collected from a human donor with acute or convalescent COVID-19. The donor label of this sample is uncertain. This chain connects TRBV11-2 to TRBJ2-3; TRBD2 is a possible D gene (6 bases). This CDR3 reads CASSLVRAGRDTQYF. CDR3 nucleotide sequence: TGTGCCAGCAGCTTAGTGAGGGCAGGGAGGGATACGCAGTATTTT.